The table lists the clone carrying this T cell receptor (beta chain) with a few counts. What it binds is not known. This entry belongs to a study of T-cell reconstitution after alpha-beta-depleted transplantation in children. Study outcomes and limitations: Diversity and T-cell counts at one year after transplant derived mostly from new T cells. Expanded clones from the graft, numbering several hundred, reportedly supplied alpha-beta T cells about two months after transplant. Certain patients had high TCRbeta diversity at day 60, and it came from recipient T cells and thymic progenitors that survived.

The TCRbeta library incorporated unique molecular identifiers. A single record per CDR3 protein comes from TCRdb applying MiXCR to the PCR reads. The sample lists about 300,000 distinct CDR3 sequences; roughly 7.8% were seen once. This clonotype was sampled from a female patient aged 2-9 years who had a stem cell transplant for Fanconi anemia, so the T cells may come from the graft donor. The sample was peripheral blood, taken 360 days after TCRalphabeta/CD19-depleted stem cell transplant.

The CDR3 coding sequence is TGTGCCAGCAGCCAGGGTCTAGCGGGGGGCAAGGGAATCGAGACCCAGTACTTC. Its protein product is CASSQGLAGGKGIETQYF. The chain is built from TRBV4-2 and TRBJ2-5; 11 bases agree with TRBD2. This CDR3 comprises 18 residues. Unmatched junction bases numbered 14, after V lost 3 bases and J lost 5 bases. In germline, CDR1 is LGHNA, CDR2 YNFKEQ.